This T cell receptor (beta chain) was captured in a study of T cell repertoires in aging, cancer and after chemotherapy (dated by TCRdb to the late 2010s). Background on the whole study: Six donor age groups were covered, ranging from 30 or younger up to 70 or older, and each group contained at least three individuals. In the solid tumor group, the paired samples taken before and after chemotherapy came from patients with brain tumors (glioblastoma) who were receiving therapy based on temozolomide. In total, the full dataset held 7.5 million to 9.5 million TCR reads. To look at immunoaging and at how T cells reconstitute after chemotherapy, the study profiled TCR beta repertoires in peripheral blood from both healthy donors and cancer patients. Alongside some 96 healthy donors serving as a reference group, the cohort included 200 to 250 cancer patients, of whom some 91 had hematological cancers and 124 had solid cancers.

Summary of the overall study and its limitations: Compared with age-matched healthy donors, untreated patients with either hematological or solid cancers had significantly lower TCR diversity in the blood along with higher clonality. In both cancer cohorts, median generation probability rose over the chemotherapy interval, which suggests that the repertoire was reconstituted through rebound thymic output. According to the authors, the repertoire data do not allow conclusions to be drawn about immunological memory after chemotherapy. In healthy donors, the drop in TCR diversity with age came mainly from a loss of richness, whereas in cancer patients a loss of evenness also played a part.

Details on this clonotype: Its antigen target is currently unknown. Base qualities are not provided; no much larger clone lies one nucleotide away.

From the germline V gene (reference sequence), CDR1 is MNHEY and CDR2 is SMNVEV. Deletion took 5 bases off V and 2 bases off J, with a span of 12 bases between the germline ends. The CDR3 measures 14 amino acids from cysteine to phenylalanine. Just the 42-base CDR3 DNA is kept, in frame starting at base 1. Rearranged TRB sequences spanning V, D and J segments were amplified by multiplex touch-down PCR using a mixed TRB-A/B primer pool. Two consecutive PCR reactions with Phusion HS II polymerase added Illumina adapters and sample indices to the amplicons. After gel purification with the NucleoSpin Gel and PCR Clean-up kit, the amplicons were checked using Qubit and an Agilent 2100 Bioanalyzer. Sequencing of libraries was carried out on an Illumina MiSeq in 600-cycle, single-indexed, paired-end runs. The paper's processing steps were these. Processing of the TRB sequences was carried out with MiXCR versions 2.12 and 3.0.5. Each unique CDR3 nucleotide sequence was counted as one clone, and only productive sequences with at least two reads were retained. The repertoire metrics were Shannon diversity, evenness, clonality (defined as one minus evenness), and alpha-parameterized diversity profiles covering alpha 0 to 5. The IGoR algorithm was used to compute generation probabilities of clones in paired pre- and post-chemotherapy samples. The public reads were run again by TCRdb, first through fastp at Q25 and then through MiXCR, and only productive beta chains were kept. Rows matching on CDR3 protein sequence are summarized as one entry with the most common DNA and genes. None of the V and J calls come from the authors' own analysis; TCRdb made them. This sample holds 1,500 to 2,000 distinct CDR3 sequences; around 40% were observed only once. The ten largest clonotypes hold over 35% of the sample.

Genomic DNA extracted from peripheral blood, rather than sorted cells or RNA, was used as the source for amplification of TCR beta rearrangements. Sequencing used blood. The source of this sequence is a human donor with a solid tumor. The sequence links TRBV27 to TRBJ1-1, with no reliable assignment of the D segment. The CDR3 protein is CASSSRLANTEAFF. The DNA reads TGTGCCAGCAGTAGCCGGCTAGCCAACACTGAAGCTTTCTTT.